These 28 T cell receptor beta chains came from one sample sequenced in a study of T cells in Graves' hyperthyroidism and ophthalmopathy. TCR beta CDR3 sequences were amplified from RNA transcripts. RT-PCR in the first round (using the HTBI primer set) targeted the TCR CDR3. Each CDR3 protein gets one entry after TCRdb re-called the multiplex PCR reads with MiXCR. Counted here are about 290,000 distinct CDR3 sequences, about 14% occurring once; the ten biggest clones make up almost 8%. The sample taken for sequencing was blood. The receptor set was obtained from a woman aged 25-40 years with Graves' hyperthyroidism that later progressed to Graves' ophthalmopathy.

This clonotype has at least ten counts. V usage is TRBV20-1 and J usage is TRBJ1-1, with a tentative D call TRBD1 (6 bases). The CDR3 runs 13 residues. Germline lookup yields CDR1 DFQATT and CDR2 SNEGSKA (reference sequence). V was trimmed by 8 bases and J by 1 base, leaving 14 bases between them. CDR3 bases: TGCAGTCTAAAGGGGGGTACGAACACTGAAGCTTTCTTT. This translates into CSLKGGTNTEAFF.

V is TRBV6-7 and J is TRBJ2-1; D uncertain. TRBV6-7 is flagged as an ORF with uncertain function. CDR3 length: 11 residues. Between the trimmed V and J ends, which lost 5 bases and 7 bases, there was a span of 6 bases. CDR3 nucleotide sequence: TGTGCCAGCAGTCGAATTAATGAGCAGTTCTTC. It codes for CASSRINEQFF.

This clonotype was counted ten times or more. The chain has TRBV7-6 and TRBJ2-7, with D perhaps TRBD2 (6 bases). Trimming took off 1 base at V and 0 bases at J, with 13 bases between the two ends. CDR1 and CDR2 from the germline V gene are SGHVS and FNYEAQ. The CDR3 has 16 amino acids. This CDR3 is CASSLEADGSSYEQYF. In nucleotides, the CDR3 is TGTGCCAGCAGCTTAGAAGCAGACGGGAGCTCCTACGAGCAGTACTTC.

In this sample, this clonotype turned up a few times. J is TRBJ1-6 and V is TRBV3-1; D gene ambiguous. The CDR3 extends over 14 amino acids. In germline, CDR1 is LGHDT, CDR2 YNNKEL (reference sequence). Trimming removed 4 bases at V and 4 bases at J, with 8 bases between. In DNA form, the CDR3 reads TGTGCCAGCAGCCGGGTCAGTTATAATTCACCCCTCCACTTT. Translation: CASSRVSYNSPLHF.

This clonotype was detected ten times or more. The V gene is TRBV6-1, the J gene TRBJ2-3; 8 bases match TRBD2. V lost 2 bases and J lost 3; bases outside the gene matches: 4. The CDR3 contains 15 residues. Germline-derived CDR1 and CDR2 are MNHNS and SASEGT. Written as DNA, the CDR3 is TGTGCCAGCAGTGAATGGGCTAGCGGGACAGATACGCAGTATTTT. Translating gives CASSEWASGTDTQYF.

The rearrangement links TRBV28 to TRBJ1-6, with D uncertain. The CDR3 length is 14 residues. Trimming left V 6 bases short and J 7 bases short, with 13 bases between. CDR1 and CDR2 (germline): MDHEN, SYDVKM. As DNA, the CDR3 is TGTGCCAGCAGACCCCCGTCGGAGAATTCACCCCTCCACTTT. Amino acids: CASRPPSENSPLHF.

This clonotype was observed many times. The V call is TRBV6-1, the J call TRBJ2-2; 8 positions agree with TRBD2. Germline CDR1 and CDR2: MNHNS and SASEGT. The CDR3 consists of 16 residues. The V gene end was trimmed by 6 bases and the J gene end by 0 bases; junction bases not matched to a gene: 6. DNA for the CDR3: TGTGCCAGCAGGGGCGGACTAGCTGCGAACACCGGGGAGCTGTTTTTT. It is translated as CASRGGLAANTGELFF.

This clonotype was detected many times. V usage is TRBV12-3 or TRBV12-4 and J usage is TRBJ2-7; D gene uncertain. Trimming removed 2 bases from V and 3 bases from J, with 8 bases in between. The CDR3 covers 13 residues. The CDR3 loop is CASSLNYYYEQYF. The CDR3 DNA sequence: TGTGCCAGCAGTTTAAACTACTACTACGAGCAGTACTTC.

This clonotype was detected ten times or more. V and J are TRBV6-5 and TRBJ2-7, with 9 nucleotides matching TRBD1. V lost 2 bases and J lost 5; bases outside the gene matches: 7. The germline gives CDR1 MNHEY, CDR2 SVGAGI. There are 15 residues in the CDR3. CDR3 loop: CASSYNSGTGNEQYF. The CDR3 region has the DNA TGTGCCAGCAGTTACAACTCCGGGACAGGGAACGAGCAGTACTTC.

This clonotype was observed many times. The DNA of the CDR3 is TGTGCCAGCAGCCCTGACATAGTGGGTGAAAAACTGTTTTTT. Amino acid sequence: CASSPDIVGEKLFF. V usage is TRBV28 and J usage is TRBJ1-4, with D unresolved. CDR1 is MDHEN, CDR2 SYDVKM, per germline. V lost 6 bases, J lost 7 bases, and 15 bases lay in between. The CDR3 is 14 amino acids.

This clonotype has more than one count but fewer than ten. The chain couples TRBV4-1 to TRBJ2-7; 14 bases fit TRBD2. Germline values: CDR1 MGHRA, CDR2 YSYEKL. The junction had 1 base not matched to a gene; V was cut back by 3 bases and J by 3 bases. This CDR3 region has 15 residues. Written as DNA, the CDR3 is TGCGCCAGCAGCCACGGACTAGCGGGGGGCTACGAGCAGTACTTC. The encoded protein is CASSHGLAGGYEQYF.

The J gene is TRBJ1-1, the V gene TRBV7-9; TRBD1 aligns across 8 bases. Germline V lookup: CDR1 SEHNR, CDR2 FQNEAQ (reference sequence). V lost 7 bases, J lost 6 bases, and 4 bases stayed unmatched. The CDR3 covers 12 residues. The CDR3 region has the DNA TGTGCCAGCACTGACAGGGGTTCTGAAGCTTTCTTT. Protein sequence: CASTDRGSEAFF.

V is TRBV7-9 and J is TRBJ1-1; tentatively, D is TRBD1 (6 bases). The CDR3 is 13 amino acids. Trimming shortened V by 4 bases and J by 8 bases, and 14 bases separated the two germline ends. The germline CDR1 and CDR2 sequences are SEHNR and FQNEAQ (reference sequence). CDR3 loop: CASSSPGGPEAFF. CDR3 nucleotide sequence: TGTGCCAGCAGCTCCCCCGGGGGCCCGGAAGCTTTCTTT.

This clonotype appeared a few times. J is TRBJ2-2 and V is TRBV4-3; D is undetermined. Trimming removed 5 bases at V and 7 bases at J, with 8 bases between. The CDR3 sequence is 12 residues long. In germline, CDR1 is LGHNA, CDR2 YSLEER. The CDR3 coding sequence is TGCGCCAGCAGCGCCGATCACGGGGAGCTGTTTTTT. The encoded protein is CASSADHGELFF.

As for this clonotype: A much larger clone lies a single base off, so this may be a read error. The genes are TRBV27 and TRBJ2-7; 10 bases match TRBD2. J lost 5 bases, V lost 6 bases, and 10 bases had no gene match. The germline V gene encodes CDR1 MNHEY and CDR2 SMNVEV (reference sequence). The CDR3 extends over 15 amino acids. The CDR3, as DNA: TGTGCCAGCAGCCTCGCTAGCGGGAGTAGAGACGAGCAGTACTTC. It translates to CASSLASGSRDEQYF.

Comment on this clonotype: At one boundary the junction diverges from the germline segment, which might be a read error. This sequence joins TRBV7-2 and TRBJ2-7, with 16 nucleotides matching TRBD2. The CDR3 spans 16 residues. CDR1 is SGHTA, CDR2 FQGNSA, per germline. CDR3 nucleotides: TGTGGCAGCAGCTTGGGACTAGCGGGAGGGGGGTACGAGCAGTACTTC. Its protein is CGSSLGLAGGGYEQYF.

At least ten counts were recorded for this clonotype. J is TRBJ2-1 and V is TRBV7-2, with 7 bases aligning to TRBD1. CDR3 length equals 14 residues. V trimming: 6 bases; J trimming: 4 bases; junction bases outside the gene matches: 6. The germline V gene has CDR1 SGHTA and CDR2 FQGNSA. DNA of the CDR3: TGTGCCAGCAGACCCGGGACAGAATACAATGAGCAGTTCTTC. Translated: CASRPGTEYNEQFF.

This clonotype was found many times. The chain uses TRBV28 and TRBJ1-5, with D perhaps matching TRBD1 (5 bases). This CDR3 contains 15 residues. CDR1 is MDHEN and CDR2 is SYDVKM in the germline V gene. V gave up 5 bases and J gave up 0 bases, with 11 bases separating them. The CDR3 here is CASSPDTYSNQPQHF. Written as DNA, the CDR3 is TGTGCCAGCAGTCCGGACACTTATAGCAATCAGCCCCAGCATTTT.

The rearrangement joins TRBV5-4 to TRBJ2-1; D is unresolved. The ends were cut back, 1 base at V and 9 bases at J, with 8 bases in the middle. The CDR3 spans 12 residues. Germline assignment: CDR1 SGHNT and CDR2 YYREEE (reference sequence). The CDR3, as DNA: TGTGCCAGCAGCTTGTCGACGAGTGAGCAGTTCTTC. Translation: CASSLSTSEQFF.

This clonotype was recorded at least ten times. CDR3: CASSLANTYEQYF. For the CDR3, the DNA is TGCGCCAGCAGCTTGGCTAATACCTACGAGCAGTACTTC. The V gene is TRBV5-1, the J gene TRBJ2-7; D is uncertain. V was shortened by 0 bases and J by 2 bases, with 6 bases between the two germline ends. This CDR3 is built from 13 residues. The germline CDR1 and CDR2 sequences are SGHRS and YFSETQ.

This clonotype was recorded many times. The genes are TRBV28 and TRBJ2-1; D not certain. V lost 6 bases to trimming and J lost 10 bases, with 10 bases between them. In germline, CDR1 is MDHEN, CDR2 SYDVKM. This CDR3 spans 11 amino acids. The CDR3 sequence: CASSPIKEQFF. CDR3 sequence (DNA): TGTGCCAGCAGCCCTATAAAGGAGCAGTTCTTC. Full variable domain (missing parts from reference TRBV28 and TRBJ2-1): DVKVTQSSRYLVKRTGEKVFLECVQDMDHENMFWYRQDPGLGLRLIYFSYDVKMKEKGDIPEGYSVSREKKERFSLILESASTNQTSMYLCASSPIKEQFFGPGTRLTVL.

Ten or more counts support this clonotype. This chain uses TRBV7-8 with TRBJ2-7; the D gene is possibly TRBD2 (5 bases). V lost 5 bases and J 1 base, leaving 15 bases between the germline ends. The CDR3 totals 15 residues. Per germline, CDR1 SGHVS and CDR2 FQNEAQ. Here the CDR3 reads CASSQWTLPSYEQYF. The CDR3 DNA reads as TGTGCCAGCAGCCAGTGGACTCTTCCTTCCTACGAGCAGTACTTC.

This clonotype was counted many times. The chain recombines TRBV7-3 with TRBJ2-7; a possible D gene is TRBD1 (5 bases). CDR3 length equals 14 residues. In germline, CDR1 is SGHTA, CDR2 FQGTGA. V lost 2 bases and J lost 3, with 11 bases in between. CDR3 sequence reads: CASSLAGNGYEQYF. CDR3 DNA: TGTGCCAGCAGCTTAGCAGGGAACGGCTACGAGCAGTACTTC.

The chain links TRBV19 to TRBJ2-7, with 8 bases lining up with TRBD2. The CDR3 length is 13 residues. Germline V gene data show CDR1 as LNHDA and CDR2 as SQIVND (reference sequence). V lost 3 bases and J lost 3; bases outside the gene matches: 1. The CDR3 reads CASSIAGGYEQYF. CDR3 nucleotide sequence: TGTGCCAGTAGTATTGCGGGAGGCTACGAGCAGTACTTC. Full variable domain (missing parts from reference TRBV19 and TRBJ2-7): DGGITQSPKYLFRKEGQNVTLSCEQNLNHDAMYWYRQDPGQGLRLIYYSQIVNDFQKGDIAEGYSVSREKKESFPLTVTSAQKNPTAFYLCASSIAGGYEQYFGPGTRLTVT.

This clonotype was counted at least ten times. The V gene is TRBV28, the J gene TRBJ2-1; D is possibly TRBD2 (5 bases). The CDR3 extends over 16 amino acids. Per the germline V gene, CDR1 is MDHEN and CDR2 is SYDVKM. V gave up 8 bases and J gave up 0 bases, with 17 bases separating them. CDR3 sequence: CASWGGSGRSYNEQFF. CDR3 nucleotides: TGTGCCAGCTGGGGTGGGAGCGGACGCTCCTACAATGAGCAGTTCTTC.

By frequency in the sample, this clonotype is medium-sized (0.01 to 0.1%). This chain uses TRBV7-2 with TRBJ2-7, with 7 bases identical to TRBD2. Looked up from germline, CDR1 is SGHTA and CDR2 is FQGNSA. The CDR3 totals 17 residues. The junction had 11 bases not matched to a gene; V was cut back by 2 bases and J by 1 base. CDR3 residues: CASSLSGGSGRSYEQYF. CDR3 DNA: TGTGCCAGCAGCTTATCGGGTGGTAGCGGGCGATCCTACGAGCAGTACTTC.

The rearrangement links TRBV15 to TRBJ2-3; no reliable D call. With 3 bases removed from V and 4 bases from J, the gap between germline ends came to 5 bases. The CDR3 is 12 amino acids. The germline V gene encodes CDR1 LNHNV and CDR2 YYDKDF (reference sequence). The CDR3 DNA sequence: TGTGCCACCAGCAGCTATCCAGATACGCAGTATTTT. This encodes CATSSYPDTQYF.

Only a few counts were recorded for this clonotype. V gene TRBV19 combines with J gene TRBJ1-1, with D unclear. Between the trimmed V and J ends, which lost 3 bases and 5 bases, there was a span of 13 bases. CDR3 length: 14 residues. Germline loops: CDR1 LNHDA, CDR2 SQIVND (reference sequence). CDR3 region: CASSMSGIGTEAFF. The CDR3 region has the DNA TGTGCCAGTAGTATGTCGGGGATAGGAACTGAAGCTTTCTTT. The full variable domain, in which reference TRBV19 and TRBJ1-1 provide the parts outside the CDR3, is DGGITQSPKYLFRKEGQNVTLSCEQNLNHDAMYWYRQDPGQGLRLIYYSQIVNDFQKGDIAEGYSVSREKKESFPLTVTSAQKNPTAFYLCASSMSGIGTEAFFGQGTRLTVV.